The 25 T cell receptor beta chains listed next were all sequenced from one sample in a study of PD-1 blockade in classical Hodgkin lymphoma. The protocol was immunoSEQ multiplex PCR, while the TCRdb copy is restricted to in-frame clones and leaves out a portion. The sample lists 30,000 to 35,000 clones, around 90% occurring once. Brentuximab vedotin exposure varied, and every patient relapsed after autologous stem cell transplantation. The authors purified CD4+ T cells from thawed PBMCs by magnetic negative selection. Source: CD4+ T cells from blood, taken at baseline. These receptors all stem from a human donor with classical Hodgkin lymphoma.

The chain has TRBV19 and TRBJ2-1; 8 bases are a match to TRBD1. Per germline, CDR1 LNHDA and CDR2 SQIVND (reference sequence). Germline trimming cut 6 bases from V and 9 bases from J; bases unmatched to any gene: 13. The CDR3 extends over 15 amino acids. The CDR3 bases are TGTGCCAGTAGCCCGCGGGACAGGTCACCCATTGAGCAGTTCTTC. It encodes CASSPRDRSPIEQFF.

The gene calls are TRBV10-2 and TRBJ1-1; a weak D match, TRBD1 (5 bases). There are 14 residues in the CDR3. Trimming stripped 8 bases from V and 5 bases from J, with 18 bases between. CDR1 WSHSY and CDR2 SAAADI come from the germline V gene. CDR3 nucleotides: TGCGCCAGCGGGGGACCAAGAGGGGTAACTGAAGCTTTCTTT. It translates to CASGGPRGVTEAFF.

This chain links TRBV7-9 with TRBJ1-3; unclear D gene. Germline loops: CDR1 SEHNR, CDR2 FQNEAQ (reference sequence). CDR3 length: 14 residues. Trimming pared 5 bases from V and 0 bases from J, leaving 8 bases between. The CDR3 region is CASSLGVSGNTIYF. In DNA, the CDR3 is TGTGCCAGCAGCCTCGGTGTCTCTGGAAACACCATATATTTT.

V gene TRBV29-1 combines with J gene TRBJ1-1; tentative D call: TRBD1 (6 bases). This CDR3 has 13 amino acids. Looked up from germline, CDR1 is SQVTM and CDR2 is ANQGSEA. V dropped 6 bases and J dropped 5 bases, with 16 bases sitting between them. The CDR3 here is CSVTQGRGTEAFF. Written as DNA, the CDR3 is TGCAGCGTCACTCAGGGGCGCGGGACTGAAGCTTTCTTT.

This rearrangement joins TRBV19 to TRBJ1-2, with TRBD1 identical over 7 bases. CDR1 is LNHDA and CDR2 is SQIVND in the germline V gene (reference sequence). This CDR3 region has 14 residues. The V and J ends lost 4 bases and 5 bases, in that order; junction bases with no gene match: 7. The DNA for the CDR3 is TGTGCCAGTAGTACCGGGGGACAGATATATGGCTACACCTTC. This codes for CASSTGGQIYGYTF.

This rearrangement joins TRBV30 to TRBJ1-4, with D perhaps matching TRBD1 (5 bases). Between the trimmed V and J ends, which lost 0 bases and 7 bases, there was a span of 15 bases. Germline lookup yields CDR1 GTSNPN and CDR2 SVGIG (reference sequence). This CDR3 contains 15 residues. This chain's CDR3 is CAWSVRRQGGEKLFF. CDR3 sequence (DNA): TGTGCCTGGAGTGTACGGCGTCAGGGCGGTGAAAAACTGTTTTTT. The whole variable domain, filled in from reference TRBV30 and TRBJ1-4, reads SQTIHQWPATLVQPVGSPLSLECTVEGTSNPNLYWYRQAAGRGLQLLFYSVGIGQISSEVPQNLSASRPQDRQFILSSKKLLLSDSGFYLCAWSVRRQGGEKLFFGSGTQLSVL.

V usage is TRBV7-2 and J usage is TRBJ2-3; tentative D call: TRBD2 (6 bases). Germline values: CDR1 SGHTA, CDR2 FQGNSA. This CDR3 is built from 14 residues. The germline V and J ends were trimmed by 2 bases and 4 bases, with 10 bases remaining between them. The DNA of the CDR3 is TGTGCCAGCAGCTTACCCTCGGGAGCAGATACGCAGTATTTT. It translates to CASSLPSGADTQYF.

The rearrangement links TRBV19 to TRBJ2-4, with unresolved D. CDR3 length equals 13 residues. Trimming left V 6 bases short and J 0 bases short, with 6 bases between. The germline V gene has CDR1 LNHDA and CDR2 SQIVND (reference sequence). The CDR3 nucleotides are TGTGCCAGTAGCCAGAAAGCCAAAAACATTCAGTACTTC. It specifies CASSQKAKNIQYF.

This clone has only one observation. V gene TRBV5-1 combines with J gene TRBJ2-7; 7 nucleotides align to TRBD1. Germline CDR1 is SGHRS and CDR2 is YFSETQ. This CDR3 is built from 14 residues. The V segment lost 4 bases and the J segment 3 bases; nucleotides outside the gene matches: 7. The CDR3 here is CASSPEAGGYEQYF. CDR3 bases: TGCGCCAGCAGCCCGGAGGCAGGGGGCTACGAGCAGTACTTC. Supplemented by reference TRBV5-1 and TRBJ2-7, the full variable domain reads KAGVTQTPRYLIKTRGQQVTLSCSPISGHRSVSWYQQTPGQGLQFLFEYFSETQRNKGNFPGRFSGRQFSNSRSEMNVSTLELGDSALYLCASSPEAGGYEQYFGPGTRLTVT.

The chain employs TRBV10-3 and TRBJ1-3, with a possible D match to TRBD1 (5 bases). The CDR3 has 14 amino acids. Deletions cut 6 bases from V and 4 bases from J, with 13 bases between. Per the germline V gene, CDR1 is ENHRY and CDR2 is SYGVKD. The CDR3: CAIRQETVGNTIYF. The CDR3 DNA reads TGTGCCATCAGACAGGAGACCGTCGGAAACACCATATATTTT.

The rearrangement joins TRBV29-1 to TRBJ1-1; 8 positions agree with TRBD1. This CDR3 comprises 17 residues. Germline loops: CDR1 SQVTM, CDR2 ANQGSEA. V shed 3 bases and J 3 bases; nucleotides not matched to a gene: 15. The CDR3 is CSVDRGPNRGQDTEAFF. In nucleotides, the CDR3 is TGCAGCGTTGACAGGGGGCCTAATCGGGGGCAGGACACTGAAGCTTTCTTT.

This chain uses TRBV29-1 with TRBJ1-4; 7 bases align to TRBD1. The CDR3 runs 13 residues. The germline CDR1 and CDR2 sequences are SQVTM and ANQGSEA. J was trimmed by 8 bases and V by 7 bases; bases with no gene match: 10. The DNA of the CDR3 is TGCAGCGCCGCGGACAGGCCTGGGGAAAAACTGTTTTTT. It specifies CSAADRPGEKLFF. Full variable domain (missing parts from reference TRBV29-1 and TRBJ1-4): SAVISQKPSRDICQRGTSLTIQCQVDSQVTMMFWYRQQPGQSLTLIATANQGSEATYESGFVIDKFPISRPNLTFSTLTVSNMSPEDSSIYLCSAADRPGEKLFFGSGTQLSVL.

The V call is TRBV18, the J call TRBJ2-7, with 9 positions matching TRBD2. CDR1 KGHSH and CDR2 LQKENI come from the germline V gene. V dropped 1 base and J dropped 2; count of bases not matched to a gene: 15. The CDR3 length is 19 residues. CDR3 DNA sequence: TGTGCCAGCTCACCACTTTCTCTAGCGGGGATATCCTTAACCTACGAGCAGTACTTC. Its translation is CASSPLSLAGISLTYEQYF.

The CDR3 protein is CASSRGPLEQFF. CDR3 nucleotide sequence: TGTGCCAGCAGCCGAGGCCCTCTTGAGCAGTTCTTC. This chain connects TRBV14 to TRBJ2-1, with no clear D. The germline V and J ends were trimmed by 4 bases and 9 bases, with 10 bases remaining between them. This CDR3 is built from 12 residues. The germline V gene encodes CDR1 SGHDN and CDR2 FVKESK.

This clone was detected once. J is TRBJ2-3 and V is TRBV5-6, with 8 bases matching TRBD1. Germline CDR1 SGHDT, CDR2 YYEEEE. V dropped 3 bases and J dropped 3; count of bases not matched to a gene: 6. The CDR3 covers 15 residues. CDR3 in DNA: TGTGCCAGCAGCTCCGCGACAGGGGTGACAGATACGCAGTATTTT. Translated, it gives CASSSATGVTDTQYF.

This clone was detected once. This chain's CDR3 is CASSLPPWTGRGRNYGYTF. The CDR3 coding sequence is TGTGCCAGCAGTTTACCTCCCTGGACAGGGAGGGGTCGTAACTATGGCTACACCTTC. The rearrangement joins TRBV28 to TRBJ1-2, with TRBD1 identical over 8 bases. After removal of 2 bases from V and 1 base from J, the junction contained 15 bases not matched to a gene. Germline CDR1 and CDR2: MDHEN and SYDVKM. There are 19 residues in the CDR3.

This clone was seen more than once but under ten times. CDR3 loop: CASSVGGRGTKNIQYF. In nucleotides, the CDR3 is TGTGCCAGCAGTGTTGGTGGGAGAGGGACCAAAAACATTCAGTACTTC. The rearrangement joins TRBV2 to TRBJ2-4, with D tentatively TRBD2 (5 bases). The CDR3 extends over 16 amino acids. The V end lost 4 bases, the J end lost 2 bases, and 15 bases lay between the germline ends. The germline CDR1 and CDR2 sequences are SNHLY and FYNNEI. The whole variable domain, filled in from reference TRBV2 and TRBJ2-4, reads EPEVTQTPSHQVTQMGQEVILRCVPISNHLYFYWYRQILGQKVEFLVSFYNNEISEKSEIFDDQFSVERPDGSNFTLKIRSTKLEDSAMYFCASSVGGRGTKNIQYFGAGTRLSVL.

The CDR3 region has the DNA TGCGCCAGCAGCCCGCCCCCTTACCGGGACTTCCCCAGGGAGACCCAGTACTTC. Protein: CASSPPPYRDFPRETQYF. The genes are TRBV5-1 and TRBJ2-5; tentative D call: TRBD2 (6 bases). The CDR3 spans 18 residues. V was shortened by 4 bases and J by 5 bases, with 27 bases between the two germline ends. The germline V gene has CDR1 SGHRS and CDR2 YFSETQ.

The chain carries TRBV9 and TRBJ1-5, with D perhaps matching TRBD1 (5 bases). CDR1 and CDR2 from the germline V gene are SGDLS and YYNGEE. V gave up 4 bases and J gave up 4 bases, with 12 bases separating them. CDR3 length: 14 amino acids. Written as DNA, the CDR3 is TGTGCCAGCAGCCCAGGGTTTTTAAATCAGCCCCAGCATTTT. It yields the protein CASSPGFLNQPQHF.

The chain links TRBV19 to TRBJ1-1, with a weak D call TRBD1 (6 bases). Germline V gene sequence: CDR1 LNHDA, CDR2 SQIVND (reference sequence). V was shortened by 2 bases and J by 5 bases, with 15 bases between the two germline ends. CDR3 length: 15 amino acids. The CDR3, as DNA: TGTGCCAGTAGTATATATGGGGGCGCGAGAACTGAAGCTTTCTTT. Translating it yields CASSIYGGARTEAFF.

The CDR3 sequence: CASSFGQSNYGYTF. CDR3 nucleotides: TGCGCCAGCAGCTTTGGGCAGTCTAACTATGGCTACACCTTC. The chain employs TRBV5-1 and TRBJ1-2; D gene uncertain. V was shortened by 2 bases and J by 0 bases, with 8 bases between the two germline ends. Germline V gene data show CDR1 as SGHRS and CDR2 as YFSETQ. This CDR3 has 14 amino acids. The full variable domain, completed using reference TRBV5-1 and TRBJ1-2, is KAGVTQTPRYLIKTRGQQVTLSCSPISGHRSVSWYQQTPGQGLQFLFEYFSETQRNKGNFPGRFSGRQFSNSRSEMNVSTLELGDSALYLCASSFGQSNYGYTFGSGTRLTVV.

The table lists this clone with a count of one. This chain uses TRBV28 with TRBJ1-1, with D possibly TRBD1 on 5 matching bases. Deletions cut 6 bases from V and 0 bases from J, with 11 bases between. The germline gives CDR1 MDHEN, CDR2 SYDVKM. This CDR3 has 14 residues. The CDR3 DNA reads TGTGCCAGCAGACTCGGGACGGTGAACACTGAAGCTTTCTTT. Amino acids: CASRLGTVNTEAFF.

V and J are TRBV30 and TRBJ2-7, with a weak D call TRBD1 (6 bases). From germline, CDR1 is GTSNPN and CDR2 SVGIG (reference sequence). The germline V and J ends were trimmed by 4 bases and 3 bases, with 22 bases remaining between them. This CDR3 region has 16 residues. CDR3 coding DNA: TGTGCCTGGAAGGACTCAAGATGGGGGCACTTCTACGAGCAGTACTTC. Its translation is CAWKDSRWGHFYEQYF.

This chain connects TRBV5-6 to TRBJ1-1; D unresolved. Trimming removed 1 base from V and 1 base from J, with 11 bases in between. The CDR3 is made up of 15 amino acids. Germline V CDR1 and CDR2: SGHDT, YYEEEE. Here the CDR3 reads CASSLPSLPNTEAFF. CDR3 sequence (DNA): TGTGCCAGCAGCTTGCCGAGCCTACCGAACACTGAAGCTTTCTTT.

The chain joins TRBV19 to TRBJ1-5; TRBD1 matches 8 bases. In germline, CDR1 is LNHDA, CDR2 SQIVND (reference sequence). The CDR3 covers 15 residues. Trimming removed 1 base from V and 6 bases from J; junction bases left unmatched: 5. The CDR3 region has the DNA TGTGCCAGTAGTATAGGGCAGGGGGCAAGTCAGCCCCAGCATTTT. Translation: CASSIGQGASQPQHF. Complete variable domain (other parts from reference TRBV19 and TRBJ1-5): DGGITQSPKYLFRKEGQNVTLSCEQNLNHDAMYWYRQDPGQGLRLIYYSQIVNDFQKGDIAEGYSVSREKKESFPLTVTSAQKNPTAFYLCASSIGQGASQPQHFGDGTRLSIL.